This T cell receptor beta chain was obtained from a study of T-cell reconstitution after alpha-beta-depleted transplantation in children. The CDR3 totals 15 residues. Germline CDR1 reads MNHEY; CDR2 reads SMNVEV (reference sequence). Trimming shortened V by 4 bases and J by 4 bases, and 15 bases separated the two germline ends. Library preparation (for TCRbeta) was performed with unique molecular identifiers. TCRdb called the PCR reads again in MiXCR, with one record for every CDR3 protein. The sample consists of approximately 340,000 distinct CDR3 sequences, about 9.4% of them appearing once. The chain is built from TRBV27 and TRBJ2-3; D not resolved. The TCR originated in a human donor who donated a stem cell graft to a child with acute lymphoblastic leukemia. The sample consisted of PBMCs from the stem cell graft donor, taken from the stem cell graft. CDR3 residues: CASSSGRAYADTQYF. As DNA, the CDR3 is TGTGCCAGCAGTTCCGGAAGGGCCTACGCAGATACGCAGTATTTT.